Listed below are T cell receptor beta chains from one sample, sequenced in a study of PD-1 blockade in classical Hodgkin lymphoma. The data were produced by immunoSEQ multiplex PCR, yet TCRdb's version contains in-frame clones alone and is incomplete. The table has approximately 20,000 clones, roughly 83% seen once. The sequenced sample was CD4+ T cells from blood, obtained before the fourth cycle of nivolumab. The receptors were sampled from a human donor with classical Hodgkin lymphoma. Each CDR3 is given with its conserved first and last residue. Fields, in order: V gene, D gene, J gene, CDR3 length, clone size, CDR3 protein, CDR3 DNA. The D gene is left open where the match is weak. Not every row has a clone size; where given, it reads once, few, many or a size class.

>TRBV5-4|TRBD1|TRBJ1-6|19|NA
CASSLGTGLLSSYNSPLHF
TGTGCCAGCAGCTTGGGGACAGGCTTACTAAGCTCCTATAATTCACCCCTCCACTTT
>TRBV29-1|NA|TRBJ1-2|10|NA
CSVASGGYTF
TGCAGCGTTGCTTCAGGTGGCTACACCTTC
>TRBV6-1|TRBD1|TRBJ1-5|17|NA
CASSAGPGQRANQPQHF
TGTGCCAGCAGTGCTGGGCCGGGACAGCGAGCCAATCAGCCCCAGCATTTT
>TRBV29-1|TRBD1|TRBJ1-3|15|NA
CSVKGTYRGGNTIYF
TGCAGCGTTAAGGGTACCTACAGGGGTGGAAACACCATATATTTT
>TRBV11-3|NA|TRBJ2-6|17|NA
CASSPGLIGGGANVLTF
TGTGCCAGCAGCCCGGGCCTTATCGGGGGTGGGGCCAACGTCCTGACTTTC
>TRBV10-2|TRBD1|TRBJ2-2|17|NA
CASSAKGQGANTGELFF
TGCGCCAGCAGTGCGAAAGGACAGGGGGCGAACACCGGGGAGCTGTTTTTT
>TRBV10-3|NA|TRBJ1-2|11|NA
CAIYGGEGYTF
TGTGCCATCTATGGGGGCGAAGGCTACACCTTC
>TRBV19|NA|TRBJ2-2|15|NA
CAGSPGMAGTGELFF
TGTGCCGGATCCCCGGGTATGGCAGGCACCGGGGAGCTGTTTTTT
>TRBV28|NA|TRBJ2-3|17|NA
CASSLTLPALPPDTQYF
TGTGCCAGCAGTTTAACCCTGCCCGCCCTACCCCCAGATACGCAGTATTTT
>TRBV28|NA|TRBJ1-1|15|NA
CASSLWVNLNTEAFF
TGTGCCAGCAGTTTATGGGTCAACTTGAACACTGAAGCTTTCTTT
>TRBV5-1|NA|TRBJ1-1|14|once
CASSGGTPLRGAFF
TGCGCCAGCAGCGGCGGGACTCCCCTGAGAGGAGCTTTCTTT
>TRBV6-5|NA|TRBJ2-7|14|NA
CASSLKGLAAEQYF
TGTGCCAGCAGTTTAAAGGGCCTCGCGGCCGAGCAGTACTTC
>TRBV5-1|TRBD2|TRBJ2-2|16|NA
CASSLIAGLNTGELFF
TGCGCCAGCAGCTTAATAGCGGGGCTGAACACCGGGGAGCTGTTTTTT
>TRBV6-5|TRBD2|TRBJ2-1|14|NA
CASRETSGIFEQFF
TGTGCCAGCAGAGAGACTAGCGGGATCTTTGAGCAGTTCTTC
>TRBV21-1|NA|TRBJ2-7|15|NA
CASTKAEALLGLADF
TGTGCCAGCACCAAGGCCGAAGCCCTCCTCGGGTTAGCGGACTTC
>TRBV10-3|NA|TRBJ2-2|13|NA
CAIRWTDTGELFF
TGTGCCATCAGATGGACAGACACCGGGGAGCTGTTTTTT
>TRBV14|NA|TRBJ1-1|14|NA
CASSQRGTNTEAFF
TGTGCCAGCAGCCAAAGGGGGACAAACACTGAAGCTTTCTTT
>TRBV13|TRBD1|TRBJ1-2|14|NA
CASSEGQGIYGYTF
TGTGCCAGCAGCGAGGGACAGGGTATCTATGGCTACACCTTC
>TRBV5-1|NA|TRBJ2-6|16|NA
CASSGEDGTGANVLTF
TGCGCCAGCAGCGGGGAAGATGGGACCGGGGCCAACGTCCTGACTTTC
>TRBV7-3|TRBD2|TRBJ2-7|15|NA
CASSRTSGANYEQYF
TGTGCCAGCAGCCGGACTAGCGGGGCAAACTACGAGCAGTACTTC
>TRBV5-6|NA|TRBJ2-3|15|NA
CASSLSGPSTDTQYF
TGTGCCAGCAGCTTGTCGGGTCCTAGCACAGATACGCAGTATTTT
>TRBV7-6|TRBD2|TRBJ2-7|18|NA
CASSRGLAGGSPTYEQYF
TGTGCCAGCAGCAGGGGACTAGCGGGAGGTTCTCCAACCTACGAGCAGTACTTC